This TCR beta chain originates from a study of blood T cell repertoires in COVID-19. Study at large: Samples taken during acute and convalescent COVID-19 were collected in the United States, Italy and Spain. In each case, the material was cDNA or gDNA derived from T cells, B-cell-depleted T cells, or PBMCs.

CDR1 and CDR2 (germline): SQVTM, ANQGSEA. The CDR3 is 13 amino acids. V dropped 5 bases and J dropped 4; count of bases not matched to a gene: 7. Data came from immunoSEQ multiplex PCR; TCRdb stores just in-frame clones and leaves some out. The data hold tens of thousands of clones, with around nine tenths observed a single time. This chain joins TRBV29-1 and TRBJ1-2; 7 bases are a match to TRBD1. Sequencing was performed on peripheral blood. This TCR was recovered from a man aged 65 to 79 with acute or convalescent COVID-19. The CDR3 coding sequence is TGCAGCGTTACAGGGGCGATCTCCTATGGCTACACCTTC. This gives the protein CSVTGAISYGYTF. Variable domain in full (rest from reference TRBV29-1 and TRBJ1-2): SAVISQKPSRDICQRGTSLTIQCQVDSQVTMMFWYRQQPGQSLTLIATANQGSEATYESGFVIDKFPISRPNLTFSTLTVSNMSPEDSSIYLCSVTGAISYGYTFGSGTRLTVV.